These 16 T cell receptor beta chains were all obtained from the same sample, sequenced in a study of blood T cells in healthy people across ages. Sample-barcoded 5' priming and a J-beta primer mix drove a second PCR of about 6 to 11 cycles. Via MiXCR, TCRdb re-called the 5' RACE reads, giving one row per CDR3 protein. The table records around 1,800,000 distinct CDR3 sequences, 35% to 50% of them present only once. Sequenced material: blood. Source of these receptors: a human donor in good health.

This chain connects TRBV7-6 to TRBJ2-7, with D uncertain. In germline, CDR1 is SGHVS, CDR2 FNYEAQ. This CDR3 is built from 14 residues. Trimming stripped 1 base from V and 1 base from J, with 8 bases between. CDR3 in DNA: TGTGCCAGCAGCTTAGAGGAGCTGTCCTACGAGCAGTACTTC. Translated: CASSLEELSYEQYF.

CDR3 region: CSAFPRTGLWNEQFF. As DNA, the CDR3 is TGCAGTGCCTTCCCCCGGACAGGGCTATGGAATGAGCAGTTCTTC. V gene TRBV20-1 combines with J gene TRBJ2-1; the match to TRBD1 covers 8 bases. The J segment lost 7 bases and the V segment lost 6 bases, leaving 14 bases of the junction unmatched. This CDR3 has 15 residues. Per germline, CDR1 DFQATT and CDR2 SNEGSKA (reference sequence).

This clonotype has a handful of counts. The DNA of the CDR3 is TGTGCCAGCAGCCTGGGTTTATTGAACTATGGCTACACCTTC. Its translation is CASSLGLLNYGYTF. V usage is TRBV5-5 and J usage is TRBJ1-2; D is undetermined. There are 14 residues in the CDR3. CDR1 SGHKS and CDR2 YYEKEE come from the germline V gene (reference sequence). The V gene lost 4 bases and the J gene lost 2 bases, with 12 bases spanning the gap.

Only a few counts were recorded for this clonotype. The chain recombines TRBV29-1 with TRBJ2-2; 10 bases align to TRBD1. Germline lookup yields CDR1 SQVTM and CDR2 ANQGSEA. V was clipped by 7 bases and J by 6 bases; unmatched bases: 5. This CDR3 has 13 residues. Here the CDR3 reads CSGRQGASGELFF. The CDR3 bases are TGCAGCGGTAGACAGGGGGCGTCCGGGGAGCTGTTTTTT.

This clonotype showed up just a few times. The CDR3 loop is CASSFRDLTYNEQFF. The CDR3 bases are TGTGCCAGCAGCTTCAGGGACCTTACCTACAATGAGCAGTTCTTC. This sequence joins TRBV7-2 and TRBJ2-1; D could derive from TRBD1 or TRBD2 (5 bases each). The CDR3 is made up of 15 amino acids. Trimming took 3 bases from V and 2 from J, leaving 11 bases between them. Germline V gene sequence: CDR1 SGHTA, CDR2 FQGNSA.

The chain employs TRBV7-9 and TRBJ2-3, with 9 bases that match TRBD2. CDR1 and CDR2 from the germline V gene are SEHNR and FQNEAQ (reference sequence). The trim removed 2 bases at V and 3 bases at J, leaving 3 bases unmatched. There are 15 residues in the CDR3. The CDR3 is CASSLNSGGTDTQYF. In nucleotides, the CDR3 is TGTGCCAGCAGCTTAAATAGCGGGGGTACAGATACGCAGTATTTT.

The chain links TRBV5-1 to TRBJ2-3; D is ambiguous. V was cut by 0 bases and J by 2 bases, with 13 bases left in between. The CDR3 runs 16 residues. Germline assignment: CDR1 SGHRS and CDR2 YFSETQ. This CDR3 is CASSLGPHPTTDTQYF. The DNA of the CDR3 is TGCGCCAGCAGCTTGGGACCGCACCCGACCACAGATACGCAGTATTTT.

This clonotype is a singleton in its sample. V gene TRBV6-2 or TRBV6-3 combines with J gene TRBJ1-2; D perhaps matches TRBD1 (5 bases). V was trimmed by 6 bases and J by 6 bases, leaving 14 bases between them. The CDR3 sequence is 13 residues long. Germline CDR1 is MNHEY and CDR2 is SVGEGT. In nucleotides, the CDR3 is TGTGCCAGCAGGGAGTTAGGACATGATGGCTACACCTTC. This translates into CASRELGHDGYTF.

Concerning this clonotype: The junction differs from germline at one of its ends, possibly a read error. CDR3 sequence: CVSSYQTGVATEAFF. The CDR3 DNA reads TGTGTCAGCAGTTACCAGACAGGGGTGGCGACTGAAGCTTTCTTT. The gene calls are TRBV6-5 and TRBJ1-1; 8 positions agree with TRBD1. Germline-derived CDR1 and CDR2 are MNHEY and SVGAGI. CDR3 length equals 15 residues.

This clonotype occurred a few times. The CDR3 DNA reads TGTGCCAGCAGAGTCGATTTACCGGGACAGCAGTTCTTC. Amino acids: CASRVDLPGQQFF. This chain connects TRBV28 to TRBJ2-1, with D perhaps matching TRBD1 or TRBD2 (5 bases each). CDR1 MDHEN and CDR2 SYDVKM come from the germline V gene. The CDR3 covers 13 residues. V lost 6 bases and J 11 bases, leaving 17 bases between the germline ends.

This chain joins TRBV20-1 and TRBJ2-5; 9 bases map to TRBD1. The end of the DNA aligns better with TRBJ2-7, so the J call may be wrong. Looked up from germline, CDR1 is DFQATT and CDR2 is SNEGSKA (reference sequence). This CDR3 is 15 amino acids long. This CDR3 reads CSARKTGGRGYEQYF. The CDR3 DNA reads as TGCAGTGCTAGAAAAACAGGGGGCCGTGGTTACGAGCAGTACTTC.

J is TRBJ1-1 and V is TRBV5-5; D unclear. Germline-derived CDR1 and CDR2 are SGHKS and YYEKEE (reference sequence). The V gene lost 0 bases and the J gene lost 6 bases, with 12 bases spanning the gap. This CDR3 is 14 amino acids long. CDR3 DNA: TGTGCCAGCAGCTTGGTTGGATACGGGTCTGAAGCTTTCTTT. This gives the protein CASSLVGYGSEAFF.

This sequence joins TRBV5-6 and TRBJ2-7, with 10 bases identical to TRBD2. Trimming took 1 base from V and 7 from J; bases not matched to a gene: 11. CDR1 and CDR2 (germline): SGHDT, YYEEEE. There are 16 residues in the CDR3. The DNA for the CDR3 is TGTGCCAGCAGCTTGACTAGCGGGGACCTCTCTAAGGAGCAGTACTTC. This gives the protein CASSLTSGDLSKEQYF.

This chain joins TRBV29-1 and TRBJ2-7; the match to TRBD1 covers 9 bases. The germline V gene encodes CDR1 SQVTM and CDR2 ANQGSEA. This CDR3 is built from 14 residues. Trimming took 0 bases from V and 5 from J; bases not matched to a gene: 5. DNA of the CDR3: TGCAGCGTTGAAGATCAGGGACAGGGTAACGAGCAGTACTTC. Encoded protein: CSVEDQGQGNEQYF.

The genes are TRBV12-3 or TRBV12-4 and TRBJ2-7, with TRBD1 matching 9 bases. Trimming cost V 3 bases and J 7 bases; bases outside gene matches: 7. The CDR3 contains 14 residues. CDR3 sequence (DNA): TGTGCCAGCAGTTTCGGACAGGGGCATTGGGAGCAGTACTTC. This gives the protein CASSFGQGHWEQYF.

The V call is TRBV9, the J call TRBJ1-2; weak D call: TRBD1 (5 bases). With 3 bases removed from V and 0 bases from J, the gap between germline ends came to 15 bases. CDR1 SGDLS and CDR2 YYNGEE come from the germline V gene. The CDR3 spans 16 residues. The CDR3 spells CASSAGGTPANYGYTF. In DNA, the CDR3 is TGTGCCAGCAGCGCTGGGGGGACTCCAGCTAACTATGGCTACACCTTC.